This T cell receptor (beta chain) was profiled in a study of cytomegalovirus exposure and HLA in healthy donors. Study-wide background: The 120 validation repertoires were produced on the same platform as the roughly 670 repertoires of the first cohort. This was reported in a later analysis.

As regards this clone: Its antigen is unknown.

The donors were part of the validation cohort, which consisted of over a hundred subjects and was separate from the first cohort of under 750 subjects. The study's findings and limits: Researchers counted around 150 TCR beta chains as cytomegalovirus-associated. Reportedly, diagnosis of cytomegalovirus status by the classifier showed high specificity and sensitivity.

Sequenced by immunoSEQ multiplex PCR; TCRdb stores in-frame clones only, minus some. Of 100,000 or so clones in the sample, roughly 95% were seen once. Trimming left V 1 base short and J 6 bases short, with 15 bases between. The germline V gene has CDR1 SGHTA and CDR2 FQGTGA. The CDR3 is 16 residues long. V and J are TRBV7-3 and TRBJ2-2; possible D gene TRBD2, 5 bases. The sample was PBMCs. The TCR comes from a young woman in good health and CMV-seronegative. In DNA, the CDR3 is TGTGCCAGCAGCTTAAACGGTCTAGCCGGTTCCGGGGAGCTGTTTTTT. Protein product: CASSLNGLAGSGELFF.